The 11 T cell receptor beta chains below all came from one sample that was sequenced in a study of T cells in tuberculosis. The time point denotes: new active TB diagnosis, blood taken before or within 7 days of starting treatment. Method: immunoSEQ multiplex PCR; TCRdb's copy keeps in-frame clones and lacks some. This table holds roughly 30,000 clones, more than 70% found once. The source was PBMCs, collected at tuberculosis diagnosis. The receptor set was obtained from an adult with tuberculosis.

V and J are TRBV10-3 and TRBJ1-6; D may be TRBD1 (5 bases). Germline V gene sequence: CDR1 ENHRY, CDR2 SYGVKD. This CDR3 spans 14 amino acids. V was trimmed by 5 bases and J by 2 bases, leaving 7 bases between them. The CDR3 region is CAISPGTYNSPLHF. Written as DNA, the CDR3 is TGTGCCATCAGTCCAGGGACCTATAATTCACCCCTCCACTTT.

Here the CDR3 DNA reads TGTGCCAGCAGCTTAGCCACTAGCGGGGGAGTGAATGAGCAGTTCTTC. Protein product: CASSLATSGGVNEQFF. J is TRBJ2-1 and V is TRBV7-6, with 11 bases identical to TRBD2. V was pared by 0 bases and J by 7 bases, with 5 bases of the junction left unmatched. The CDR3 sequence is 16 residues long. CDR1 and CDR2 from the germline V gene are SGHVS and FNYEAQ.

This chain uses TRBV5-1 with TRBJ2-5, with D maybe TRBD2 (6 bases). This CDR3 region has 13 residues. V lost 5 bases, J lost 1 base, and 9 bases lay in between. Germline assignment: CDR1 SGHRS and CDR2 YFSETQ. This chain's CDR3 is CASSGGFQETQYF. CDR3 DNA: TGCGCCAGCAGTGGAGGGTTCCAAGAGACCCAGTACTTC.

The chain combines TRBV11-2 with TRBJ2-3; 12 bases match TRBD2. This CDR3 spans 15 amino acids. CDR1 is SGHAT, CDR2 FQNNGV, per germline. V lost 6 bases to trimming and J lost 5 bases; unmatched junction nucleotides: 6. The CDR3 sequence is CASRPSGRALDTQYF. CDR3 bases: TGTGCCAGCAGGCCTAGCGGGAGGGCCTTAGATACGCAGTATTTT.

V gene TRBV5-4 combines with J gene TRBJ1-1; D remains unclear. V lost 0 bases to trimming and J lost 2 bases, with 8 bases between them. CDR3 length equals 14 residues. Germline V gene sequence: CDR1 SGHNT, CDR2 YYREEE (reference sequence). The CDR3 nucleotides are TGTGCCAGCAGCTTGGACAGCCTTAACACTGAAGCTTTCTTT. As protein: CASSLDSLNTEAFF.

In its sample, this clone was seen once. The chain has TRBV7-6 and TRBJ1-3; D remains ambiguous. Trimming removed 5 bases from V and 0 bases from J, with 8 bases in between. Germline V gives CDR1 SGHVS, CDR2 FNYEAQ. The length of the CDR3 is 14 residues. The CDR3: CASSVTDSGNTIYF. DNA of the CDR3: TGTGCCAGCAGCGTCACAGACTCTGGAAACACCATATATTTT. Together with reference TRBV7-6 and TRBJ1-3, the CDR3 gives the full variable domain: GAGVSQSPRYKVTKRGQDVALRCDPISGHVSLYWYRQALGQGPEFLTYFNYEAQQDKSGLPNDRFSAERPEGSISTLTIQRTEQRDSAMYRCASSVTDSGNTIYFGEGSWLTVV.

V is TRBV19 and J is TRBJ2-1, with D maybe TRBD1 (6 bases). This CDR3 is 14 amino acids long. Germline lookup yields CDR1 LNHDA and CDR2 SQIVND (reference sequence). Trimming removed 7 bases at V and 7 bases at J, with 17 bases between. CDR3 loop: CASTHQGILNEQFF. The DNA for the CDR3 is TGTGCCAGTACCCACCAGGGGATCTTAAATGAGCAGTTCTTC.

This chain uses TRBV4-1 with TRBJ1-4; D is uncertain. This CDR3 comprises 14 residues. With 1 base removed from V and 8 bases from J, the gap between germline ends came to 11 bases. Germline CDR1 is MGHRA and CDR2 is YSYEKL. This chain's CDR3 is CASSQVPGGEKLFF. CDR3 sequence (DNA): TGCGCCAGCAGCCAAGTGCCGGGAGGAGAAAAACTGTTTTTT.

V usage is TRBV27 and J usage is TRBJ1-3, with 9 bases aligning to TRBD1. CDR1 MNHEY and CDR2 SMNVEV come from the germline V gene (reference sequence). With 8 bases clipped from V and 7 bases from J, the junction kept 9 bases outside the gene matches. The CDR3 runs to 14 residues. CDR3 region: CASGTTGGGNTIYF. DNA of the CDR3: TGTGCCAGCGGCACGACAGGGGGGGGGAACACCATATATTTT.

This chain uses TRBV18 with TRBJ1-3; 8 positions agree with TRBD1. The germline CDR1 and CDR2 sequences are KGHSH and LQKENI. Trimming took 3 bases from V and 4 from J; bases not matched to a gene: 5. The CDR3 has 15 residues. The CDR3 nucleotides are TGTGCCAGCTCACCGCCGGACAGGGCCGGAAACACCATATATTTT. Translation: CASSPPDRAGNTIYF. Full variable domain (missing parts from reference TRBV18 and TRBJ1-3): NAGVMQNPRHLVRRRGQEARLRCSPMKGHSHVYWYRQLPEEGLKFMVYLQKENIIDESGMPKERFSAEFPKEGPSILRIQQVVRGDSAAYFCASSPPDRAGNTIYFGEGSWLTVV.

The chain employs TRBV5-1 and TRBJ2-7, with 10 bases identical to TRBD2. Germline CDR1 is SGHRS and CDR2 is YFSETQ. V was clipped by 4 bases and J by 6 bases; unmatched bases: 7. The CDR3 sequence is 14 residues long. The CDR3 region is CASSLSGGVGEQYF. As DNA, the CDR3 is TGCGCCAGCAGCCTCAGCGGGGGGGTTGGCGAGCAGTACTTC. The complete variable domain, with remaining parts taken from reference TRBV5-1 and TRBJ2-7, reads KAGVTQTPRYLIKTRGQQVTLSCSPISGHRSVSWYQQTPGQGLQFLFEYFSETQRNKGNFPGRFSGRQFSNSRSEMNVSTLELGDSALYLCASSLSGGVGEQYFGPGTRLTVT.